This entry lists 11 T cell receptor beta chains sequenced from one sample in a study of T cell changes during pregnancy in multiple sclerosis. Sequencing used immunoSEQ multiplex PCR; TCRdb keeps in-frame clones, though not all of them. The sample holds roughly 93,000 clones; approximately 90% are singletons and the top ten take around 1.8%. The sequencing used peripheral blood, collected in the first trimester of pregnancy. These TCRs come from a female donor in good health, enrolled as a control in a pregnancy study.

This chain connects TRBV18 to TRBJ2-1; 7 nucleotides align to TRBD2. The CDR3 contains 16 residues. The J segment lost 5 bases and the V segment lost 3 bases, leaving 10 bases of the junction unmatched. Per germline, CDR1 KGHSH and CDR2 LQKENI. In nucleotides, the CDR3 is TGTGCCAGCTCACCTTTGGAGCGGGGCTTTAACAATGAGCAGTTCTTC. This gives the protein CASSPLERGFNNEQFF.

The V gene is TRBV7-9, the J gene TRBJ1-4; D possibly corresponds to TRBD1 (6 bases). CDR3 length: 12 residues. V lost 5 bases and J 8 bases, leaving 9 bases between the germline ends. CDR1 and CDR2 (germline): SEHNR, FQNEAQ (reference sequence). CDR3 coding DNA: TGTGCCAGCAGCCCGAGGGGGGAAAAACTGTTTTTT. Translated: CASSPRGEKLFF.

The chain joins TRBV2 to TRBJ1-4; a weak D match, TRBD1 (5 bases). This CDR3 contains 16 residues. The V end was cut by 3 bases, the J end by 7 bases, with 18 bases between. Germline CDR1 is SNHLY and CDR2 is FYNNEI. The CDR3 here is CASSEGFRGGAEKLFF. The CDR3 bases are TGTGCCAGCAGTGAGGGGTTCCGTGGCGGGGCTGAAAAACTGTTTTTT.

This chain links TRBV11-1 with TRBJ1-1, with 7 bases fitting TRBD1. With 5 bases clipped from V and 8 bases from J, the junction kept 11 bases outside the gene matches. Looked up from germline, CDR1 is SGHAT and CDR2 is FQDESV (reference sequence). The CDR3 consists of 14 residues. This chain's CDR3 is CASSEGQTYSEAFF. CDR3 coding DNA: TGTGCCAGCAGCGAGGGACAGACTTATTCGGAAGCTTTCTTT.

J is TRBJ1-2 and V is TRBV6-5, with a weak D call TRBD1 (5 bases). This CDR3 contains 16 residues. The V end lost 4 bases, the J end lost 0 bases, and 15 bases lay between the germline ends. Germline values: CDR1 MNHEY, CDR2 SVGAGI. CDR3: CASSSRQPLANYGYTF. Here the CDR3 DNA reads TGTGCCAGCAGTTCCCGACAGCCGTTAGCTAACTATGGCTACACCTTC.

V usage is TRBV28 and J usage is TRBJ1-3, with D possibly being TRBD1 (5 bases). CDR3 length: 16 amino acids. V lost 5 bases to trimming and J lost 0 bases, with 14 bases between them. Per germline, CDR1 MDHEN and CDR2 SYDVKM. In DNA form, the CDR3 reads TGTGCCAGCAGTGTACCGGGACTTCACTCTGGAAACACCATATATTTT. It is translated as CASSVPGLHSGNTIYF.

This clone was counted once. The chain uses TRBV15 and TRBJ1-5; D uncertain. The length of the CDR3 is 14 residues. Trimming shortened V by 5 bases and J by 2 bases, and 10 bases separated the two germline ends. Germline CDR1 and CDR2: LNHNV and YYDKDF (reference sequence). The CDR3 nucleotides are TGTGCCACCAGCCCAGAGGGTGGCAATCAGCCCCAGCATTTT. It is translated as CATSPEGGNQPQHF. The variable domain in full, completed from reference TRBV15 and TRBJ1-5, reads DAMVIQNPRYQVTQFGKPVTLSCSQTLNHNVMYWYQQKSSQAPKLLFHYYDKDFNNEADTPDNFQSRRPNTSFCFLDIRSPGLGDTAMYLCATSPEGGNQPQHFGDGTRLSIL.

The chain combines TRBV4-1 with TRBJ2-6; D possibly corresponds to TRBD1 (6 bases). The V and J ends lost 3 bases and 2 bases respectively, with 11 bases between them. CDR3 length equals 16 residues. The germline V gene encodes CDR1 MGHRA and CDR2 YSYEKL. In nucleotides, the CDR3 is TGCGCCAGCAGCCAGGCAACAGGGACTGGGGCCAACGTCCTGACTTTC. Translating gives CASSQATGTGANVLTF.

V gene TRBV9 combines with J gene TRBJ1-3; D is unclear. The CDR3 is 13 amino acids. Germline V gene data show CDR1 as SGDLS and CDR2 as YYNGEE. The V end was cut by 7 bases, the J end by 4 bases, with 12 bases between. CDR3 sequence reads: CASSPPVGNTIYF. The DNA for the CDR3 is TGTGCCAGCTCCCCGCCGGTCGGAAACACCATATATTTT.

Here the CDR3 DNA reads TGTGCCAGTAGTTTTTGGACAGGGAACTATGGCTACACCTTC. It codes for CASSFWTGNYGYTF. The chain recombines TRBV19 with TRBJ1-2; 8 bases are shared with TRBD1. The V segment lost 5 bases and the J segment 2 bases; nucleotides outside the gene matches: 4. Per the germline V gene, CDR1 is LNHDA and CDR2 is SQIVND (reference sequence). CDR3 length equals 14 residues.

This clone was detected once. The chain combines TRBV7-3 with TRBJ2-1; 7 nucleotides agree with TRBD2. Germline CDR1 and CDR2: SGHTA and FQGTGA. The V and J ends lost 5 bases and 0 bases, in that order; junction bases with no gene match: 7. The CDR3 spans 16 residues. The CDR3 here is CASSHAGVHSYNEQFF. In nucleotides, the CDR3 is TGTGCCAGCAGCCATGCGGGGGTCCACTCCTACAATGAGCAGTTCTTC.